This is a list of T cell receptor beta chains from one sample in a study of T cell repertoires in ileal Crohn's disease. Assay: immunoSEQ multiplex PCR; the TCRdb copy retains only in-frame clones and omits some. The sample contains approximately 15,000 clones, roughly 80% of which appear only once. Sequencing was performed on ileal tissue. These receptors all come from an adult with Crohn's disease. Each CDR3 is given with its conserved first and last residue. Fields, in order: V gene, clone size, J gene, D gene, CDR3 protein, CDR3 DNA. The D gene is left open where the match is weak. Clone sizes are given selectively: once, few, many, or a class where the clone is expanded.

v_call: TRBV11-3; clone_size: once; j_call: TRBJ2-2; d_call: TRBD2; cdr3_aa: CASSLLGGGNTGELFF; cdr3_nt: TGTGCCAGCAGCTTACTGGGCGGGGGGAACACCGGGGAGCTGTTTTTT
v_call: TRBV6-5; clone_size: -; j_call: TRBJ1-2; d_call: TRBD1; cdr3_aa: CASSYTGTGDGYTF; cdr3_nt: TGTGCCAGCAGTTATACCGGGACAGGGGATGGCTACACCTTC
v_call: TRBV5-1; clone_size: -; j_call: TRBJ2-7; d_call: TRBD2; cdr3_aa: CASSLTGTSNDEQYF; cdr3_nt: TGCGCCAGCAGCCTTACCGGGACTAGCAACGACGAGCAGTACTTC
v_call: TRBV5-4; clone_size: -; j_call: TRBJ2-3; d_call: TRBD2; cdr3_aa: CASSLGLAGGSTDTQYF; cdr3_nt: TGTGCCAGCAGCCTGGGACTAGCGGGGGGTAGCACAGATACGCAGTATTTT
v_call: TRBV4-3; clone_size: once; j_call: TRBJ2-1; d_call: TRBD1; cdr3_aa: CASSLQGDNEQFF; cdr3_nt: TGCGCCAGCAGCCTCCAGGGGGACAATGAGCAGTTCTTC
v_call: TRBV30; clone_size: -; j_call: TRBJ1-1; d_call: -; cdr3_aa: CAWSLEGTNTEAFF; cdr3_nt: TGTGCCTGGAGTTTAGAGGGGACAAACACTGAAGCTTTCTTT
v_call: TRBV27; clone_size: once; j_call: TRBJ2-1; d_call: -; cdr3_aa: CASSLSREKGEQFF; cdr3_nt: TGTGCCAGCAGTTTAAGCCGGGAGAAGGGTGAGCAGTTCTTC
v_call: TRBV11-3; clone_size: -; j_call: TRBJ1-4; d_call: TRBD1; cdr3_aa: CASSPGQGVNEKLFF; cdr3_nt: TGTGCCAGCAGCCCCGGACAGGGGGTTAATGAAAAACTGTTTTTT
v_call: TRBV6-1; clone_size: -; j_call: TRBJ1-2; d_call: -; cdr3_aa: CASSPDTNYGYTF; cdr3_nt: TGTGCCAGCAGTCCGGACACTAACTATGGCTACACCTTC
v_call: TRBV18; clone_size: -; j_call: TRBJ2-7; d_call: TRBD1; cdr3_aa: CASSPGQDYEQYF; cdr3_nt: TGTGCCAGCTCCCCAGGACAGGACTACGAGCAGTACTTC
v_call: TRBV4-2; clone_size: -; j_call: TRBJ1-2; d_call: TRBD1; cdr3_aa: CASSQRDRGDGYTF; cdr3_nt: TGTGCCAGCAGCCAGCGGGACAGAGGAGATGGCTACACCTTC
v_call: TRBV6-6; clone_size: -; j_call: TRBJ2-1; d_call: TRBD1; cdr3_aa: CASSYSRDRVTNEQFF; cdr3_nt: TGTGCCAGCAGTTACTCGAGGGACAGGGTTACCAATGAGCAGTTCTTC
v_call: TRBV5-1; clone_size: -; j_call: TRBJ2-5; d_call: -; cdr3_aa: CASSLTVVPQETQYF; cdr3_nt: TGCGCCAGCAGCTTGACAGTCGTGCCCCAAGAGACCCAGTACTTC
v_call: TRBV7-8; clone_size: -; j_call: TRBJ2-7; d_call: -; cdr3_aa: CASSPPTGRGSYEQYF; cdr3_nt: TGTGCCAGCAGCCCACCAACAGGGAGGGGATCCTACGAGCAGTACTTC
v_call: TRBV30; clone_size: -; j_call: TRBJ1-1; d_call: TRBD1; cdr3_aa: CAWSVWGTGTNTEAFF; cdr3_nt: TGTGCCTGGAGTGTATGGGGGACAGGGACGAACACTGAAGCTTTCTTT
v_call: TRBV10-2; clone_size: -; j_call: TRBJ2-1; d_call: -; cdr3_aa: CASSESSLYNEQFF; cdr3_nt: TGCGCCAGCAGTGAGTCAAGCCTCTACAATGAGCAGTTCTTC
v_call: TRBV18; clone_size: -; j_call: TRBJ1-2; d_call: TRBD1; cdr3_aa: CASSLETGRGYTF; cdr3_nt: TGTGCCAGCTCACTCGAGACAGGGCGAGGCTACACCTTC
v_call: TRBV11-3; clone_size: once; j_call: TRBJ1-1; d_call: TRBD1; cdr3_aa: CASSPGQGANTEAFF; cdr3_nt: TGTGCCAGCAGCCCGGGACAGGGGGCGAACACTGAAGCTTTCTTT
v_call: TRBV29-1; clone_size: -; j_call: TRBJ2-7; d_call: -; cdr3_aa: CSVVTFSYEQYF; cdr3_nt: TGCAGCGTTGTGACATTCTCCTACGAGCAGTACTTC
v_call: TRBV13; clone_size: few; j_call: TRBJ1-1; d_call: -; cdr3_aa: CASSIRGEVTEAFF; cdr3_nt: TGTGCCAGCAGCATCCGCGGGGAAGTGACTGAAGCTTTCTTT
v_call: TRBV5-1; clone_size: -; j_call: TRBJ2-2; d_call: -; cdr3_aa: CASMDSLTGELFF; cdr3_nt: TGCGCCAGCATGGACAGCCTCACCGGGGAGCTGTTTTTT
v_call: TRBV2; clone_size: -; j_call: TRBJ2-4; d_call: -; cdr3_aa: CASNSWEVKDIQYF; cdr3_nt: TGTGCCAGCAATTCGTGGGAGGTAAAGGACATTCAGTACTTC
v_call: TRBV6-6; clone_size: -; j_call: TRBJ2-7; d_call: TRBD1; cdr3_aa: CASSSRDRGAYEQYF; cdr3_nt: TGTGCCAGCAGTTCCCGGGACAGGGGGGCCTACGAGCAGTACTTC
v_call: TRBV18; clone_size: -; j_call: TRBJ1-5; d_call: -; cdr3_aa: CASSPQMEGNQPQHF; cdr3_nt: TGTGCCAGCTCGCCCCAGATGGAGGGCAATCAGCCCCAGCATTTT
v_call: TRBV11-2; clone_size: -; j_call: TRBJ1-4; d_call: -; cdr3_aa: CASSFSDVVPNEKLFF; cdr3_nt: TGTGCCAGCAGCTTCTCAGATGTGGTTCCTAATGAAAAACTGTTTTTT
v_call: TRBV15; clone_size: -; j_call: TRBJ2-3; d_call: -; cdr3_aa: CATSFPADTQYF; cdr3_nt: TGTGCCACCAGCTTCCCGGCAGATACGCAGTATTTT
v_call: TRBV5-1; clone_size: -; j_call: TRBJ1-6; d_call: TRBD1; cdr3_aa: CASSTDRVGNSPLHF; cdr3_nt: TGCGCCAGCAGCACGGACAGGGTGGGTAATTCACCCCTCCACTTT
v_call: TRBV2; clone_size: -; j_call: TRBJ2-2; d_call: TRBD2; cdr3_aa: CATLSGRSNTGELFF; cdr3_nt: TGTGCCACCCTTAGCGGGAGGTCGAACACCGGGGAGCTGTTTTTT
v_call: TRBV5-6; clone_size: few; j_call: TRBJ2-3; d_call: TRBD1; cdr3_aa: CASSLAGAGGYTDTQYF; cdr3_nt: TGTGCCAGCAGCTTGGCCGGGGCAGGGGGCTACACAGATACGCAGTATTTT
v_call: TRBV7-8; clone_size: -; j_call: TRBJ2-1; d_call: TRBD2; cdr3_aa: CASSPGSGVGQQFF; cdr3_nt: TGTGCCAGCAGCCCCGGCAGCGGGGTTGGCCAGCAGTTCTTC
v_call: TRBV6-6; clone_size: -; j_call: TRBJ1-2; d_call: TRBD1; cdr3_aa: CASSDGTGGAGGYTF; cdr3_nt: TGTGCCAGCAGCGACGGGACAGGGGGCGCAGGTGGCTACACCTTC
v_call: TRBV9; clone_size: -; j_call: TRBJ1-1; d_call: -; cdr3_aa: CASSPLIQVNTEAFF; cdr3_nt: TGTGCCAGCAGCCCCCTAATACAGGTAAACACTGAAGCTTTCTTT
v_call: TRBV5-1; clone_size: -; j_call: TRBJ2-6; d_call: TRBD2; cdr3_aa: CASSLGGGSGANVLTF; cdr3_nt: TGCGCCAGCAGCTTGGGGGGGGGTTCTGGGGCCAACGTCCTGACTTTC
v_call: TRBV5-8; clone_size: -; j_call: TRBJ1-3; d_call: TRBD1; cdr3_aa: CASSFDRVSGNTIYF; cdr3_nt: TGTGCCAGCAGTTTTGACAGGGTCTCTGGAAACACCATATATTTT
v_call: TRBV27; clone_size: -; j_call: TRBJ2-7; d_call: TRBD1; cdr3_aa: CASSIGDRGLVEQYF; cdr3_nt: TGTGCCAGCAGTATAGGGGACAGGGGGTTGGTCGAGCAGTACTTC
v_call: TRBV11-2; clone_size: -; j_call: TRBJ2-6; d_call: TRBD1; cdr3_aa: CASSLQGAVSGANVLTF; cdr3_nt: TGTGCCAGCAGCTTGCAGGGGGCCGTCTCTGGGGCCAACGTCCTGACTTTC
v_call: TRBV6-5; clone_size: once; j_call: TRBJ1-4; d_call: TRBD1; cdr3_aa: CASRTGGDEKLFF; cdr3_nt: TGTGCCAGCAGGACAGGGGGGGATGAAAAACTGTTTTTT
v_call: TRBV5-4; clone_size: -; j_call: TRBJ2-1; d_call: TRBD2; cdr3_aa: CASSLGRGGPYNEQFF; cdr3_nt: TGTGCCAGCAGCTTGGGTCGCGGGGGGCCGTACAATGAGCAGTTCTTC
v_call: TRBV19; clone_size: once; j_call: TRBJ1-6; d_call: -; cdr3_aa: CASSTGDLYNSPLHF; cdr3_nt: TGTGCCAGTTCGACGGGGGATTTATATAATTCACCCCTCCACTTT
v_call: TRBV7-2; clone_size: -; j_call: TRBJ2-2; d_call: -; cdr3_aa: CASSSAVNTGELFF; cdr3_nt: TGTGCCAGCAGCTCCGCAGTGAACACCGGGGAGCTGTTTTTT
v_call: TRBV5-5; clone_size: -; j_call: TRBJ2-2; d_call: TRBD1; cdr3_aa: CASSWTGGNTGELFF; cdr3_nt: TGTGCCAGCAGCTGGACAGGGGGAAACACCGGGGAGCTGTTTTTT
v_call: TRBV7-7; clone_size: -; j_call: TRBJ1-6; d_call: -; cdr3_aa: CASSLAGGSPLHF; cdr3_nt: TGTGCTAGCAGCCTTGCCGGGGGTTCACCCCTCCACTTT
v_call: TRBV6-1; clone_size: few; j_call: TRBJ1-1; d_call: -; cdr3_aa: CASIRGGYTEAFF; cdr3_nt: TGTGCCAGCATTAGGGGGGGATACACTGAAGCTTTCTTT
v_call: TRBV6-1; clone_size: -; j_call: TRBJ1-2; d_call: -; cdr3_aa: CASSEADRTSYGYTF; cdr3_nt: TGTGCCAGCAGTGAAGCCGACAGGACGAGCTATGGCTACACCTTC
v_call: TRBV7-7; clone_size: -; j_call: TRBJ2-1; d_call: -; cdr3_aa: CASSPHLDPPYNEQFF; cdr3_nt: TGTGCTAGCAGCCCCCACCTAGACCCCCCCTACAATGAGCAGTTCTTC
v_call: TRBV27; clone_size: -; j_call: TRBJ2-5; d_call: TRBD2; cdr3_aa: CASSPPGGETQYF; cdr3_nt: TGTGCCAGCAGCCCCCCGGGGGGAGAGACCCAGTACTTC
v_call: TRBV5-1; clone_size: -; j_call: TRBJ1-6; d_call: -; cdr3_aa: CASSLEGNNSPLHF; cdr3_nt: TGCGCCAGCAGCTTAGAGGGAAATAATTCACCCCTCCACTTT
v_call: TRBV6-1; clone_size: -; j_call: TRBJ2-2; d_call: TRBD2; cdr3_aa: CASSELAGGQRRELFF; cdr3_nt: TGTGCCAGCAGTGAACTAGCGGGGGGCCAACGGCGGGAGCTGTTTTTT
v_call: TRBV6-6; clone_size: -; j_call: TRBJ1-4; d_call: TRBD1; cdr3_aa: CASTRDRGLSEKLFF; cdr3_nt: TGTGCCAGCACCCGGGACAGGGGGTTAAGTGAAAAACTGTTTTTT
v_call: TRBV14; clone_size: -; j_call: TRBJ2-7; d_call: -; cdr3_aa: CASSFQPLLRFRPYEQYF; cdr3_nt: TGTGCCAGCAGCTTCCAACCGCTCCTAAGGTTCAGGCCCTACGAGCAGTACTTC
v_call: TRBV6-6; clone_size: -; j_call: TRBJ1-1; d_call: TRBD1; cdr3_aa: CASREGQGLGEAFF; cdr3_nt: TGTGCCAGCAGGGAGGGACAGGGACTGGGTGAAGCTTTCTTT
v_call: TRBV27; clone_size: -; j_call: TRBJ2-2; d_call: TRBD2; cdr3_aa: CASSFTSGKGGELFF; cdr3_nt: TGTGCCAGCAGTTTTACTAGCGGGAAGGGCGGGGAGCTGTTTTTT
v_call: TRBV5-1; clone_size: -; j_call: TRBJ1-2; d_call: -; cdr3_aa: CASSLDEGLQIGYTF; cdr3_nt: TGCGCCAGCAGCTTGGATGAGGGTTTGCAAATTGGCTACACCTTC
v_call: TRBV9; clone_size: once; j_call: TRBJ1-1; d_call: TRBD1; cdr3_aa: CASNTPTGGYLDTEAFF; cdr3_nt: TGTGCCAGCAACACCCCGACAGGGGGTTACTTGGACACTGAAGCTTTCTTT